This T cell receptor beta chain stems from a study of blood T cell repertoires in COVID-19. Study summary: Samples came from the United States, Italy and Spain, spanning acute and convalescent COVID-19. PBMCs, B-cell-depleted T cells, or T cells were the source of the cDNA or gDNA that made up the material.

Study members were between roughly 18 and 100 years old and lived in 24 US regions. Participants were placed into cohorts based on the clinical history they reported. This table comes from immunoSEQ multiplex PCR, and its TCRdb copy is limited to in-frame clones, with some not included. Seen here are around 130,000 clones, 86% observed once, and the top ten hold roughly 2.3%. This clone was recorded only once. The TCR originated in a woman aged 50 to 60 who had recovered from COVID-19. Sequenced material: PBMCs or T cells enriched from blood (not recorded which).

The CDR3: CASRTGPMRANVLTF. CDR3 coding DNA: TGTGCCAGCAGAACAGGGCCTATGCGGGCCAACGTCCTGACTTTC. The gene calls are TRBV6-5 and TRBJ2-6; D perhaps matches TRBD1 (6 bases). Trimming removed 6 bases at V and 5 bases at J, with 14 bases between. The CDR3 contains 15 residues. CDR1 is MNHEY and CDR2 is SVGAGI in the germline V gene.